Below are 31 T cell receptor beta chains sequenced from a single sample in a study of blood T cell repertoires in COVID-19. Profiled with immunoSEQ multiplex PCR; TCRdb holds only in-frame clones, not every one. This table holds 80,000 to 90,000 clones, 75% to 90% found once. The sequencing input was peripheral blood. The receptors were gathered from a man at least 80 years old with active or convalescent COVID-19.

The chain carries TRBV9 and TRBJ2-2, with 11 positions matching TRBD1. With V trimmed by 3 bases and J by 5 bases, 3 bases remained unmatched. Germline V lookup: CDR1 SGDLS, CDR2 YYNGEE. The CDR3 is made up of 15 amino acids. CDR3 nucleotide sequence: TGTGCCAGCAGCGCCCGGGACAGGGGGACCGGGGAGCTGTTTTTT. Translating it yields CASSARDRGTGELFF.

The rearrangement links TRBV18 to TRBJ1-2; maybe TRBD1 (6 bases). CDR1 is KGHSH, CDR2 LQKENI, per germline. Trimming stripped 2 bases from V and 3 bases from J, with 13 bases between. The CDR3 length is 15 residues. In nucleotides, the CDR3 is TGTGCCAGCTCACCAGTCGGACAGCCCGACTATGGCTACACCTTC. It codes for CASSPVGQPDYGYTF.

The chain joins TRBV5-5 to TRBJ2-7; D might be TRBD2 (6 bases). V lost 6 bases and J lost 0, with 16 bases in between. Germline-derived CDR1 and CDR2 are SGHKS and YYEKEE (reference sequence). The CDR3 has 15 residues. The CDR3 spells CASTPLSGLSYEQYF. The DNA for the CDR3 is TGTGCCAGCACCCCGCTCTCGGGACTCTCCTACGAGCAGTACTTC.

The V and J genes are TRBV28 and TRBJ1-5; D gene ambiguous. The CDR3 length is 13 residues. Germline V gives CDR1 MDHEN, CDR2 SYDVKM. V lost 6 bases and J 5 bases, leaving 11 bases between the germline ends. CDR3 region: CASSKEAYQPQHF. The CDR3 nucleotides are TGTGCCAGCAGCAAGGAGGCCTATCAGCCCCAGCATTTT.

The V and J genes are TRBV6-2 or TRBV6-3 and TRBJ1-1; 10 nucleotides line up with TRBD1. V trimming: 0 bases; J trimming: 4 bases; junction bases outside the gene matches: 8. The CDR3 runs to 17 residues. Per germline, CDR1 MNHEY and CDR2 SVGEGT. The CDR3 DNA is TGTGCCAGCAGTTACTCGTTGACAGGGGGCCGGGCCACTGAAGCTTTCTTT. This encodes CASSYSLTGGRATEAFF.

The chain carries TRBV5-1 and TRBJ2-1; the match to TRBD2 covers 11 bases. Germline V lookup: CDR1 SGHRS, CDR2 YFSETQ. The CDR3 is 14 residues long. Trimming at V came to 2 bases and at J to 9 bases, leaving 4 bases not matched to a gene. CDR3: CASSLSSGRTEQFF. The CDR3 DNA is TGCGCCAGCAGCTTATCTAGCGGGAGGACTGAGCAGTTCTTC.

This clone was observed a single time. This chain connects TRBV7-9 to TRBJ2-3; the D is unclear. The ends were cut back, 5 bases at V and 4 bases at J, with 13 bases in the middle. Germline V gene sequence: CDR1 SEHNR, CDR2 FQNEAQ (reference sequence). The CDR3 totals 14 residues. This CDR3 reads CASSLPGDPDTQYF. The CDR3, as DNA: TGTGCCAGCAGCCTCCCGGGTGATCCAGATACGCAGTATTTT.

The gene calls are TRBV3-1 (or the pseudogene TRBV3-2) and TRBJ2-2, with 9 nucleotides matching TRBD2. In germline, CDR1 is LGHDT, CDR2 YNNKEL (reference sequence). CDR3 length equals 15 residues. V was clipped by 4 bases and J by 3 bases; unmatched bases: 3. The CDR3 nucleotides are TGTGCCAGCAGCCCGACTAGCGGATACACCGGGGAGCTGTTTTTT. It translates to CASSPTSGYTGELFF.

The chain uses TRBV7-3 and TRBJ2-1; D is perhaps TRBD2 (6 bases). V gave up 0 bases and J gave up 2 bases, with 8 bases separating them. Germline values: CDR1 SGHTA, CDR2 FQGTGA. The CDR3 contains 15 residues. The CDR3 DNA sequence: TGTGCCAGCAGCTTAACGGGAGGAACCTACAATGAGCAGTTCTTC. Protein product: CASSLTGGTYNEQFF.

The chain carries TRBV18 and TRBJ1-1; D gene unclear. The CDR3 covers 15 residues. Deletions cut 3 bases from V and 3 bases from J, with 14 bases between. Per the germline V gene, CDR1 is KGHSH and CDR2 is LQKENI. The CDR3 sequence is CASSPNGISDTEAFF. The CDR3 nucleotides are TGTGCCAGCTCACCTAACGGTATAAGCGACACTGAAGCTTTCTTT. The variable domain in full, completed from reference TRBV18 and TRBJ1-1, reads NAGVMQNPRHLVRRRGQEARLRCSPMKGHSHVYWYRQLPEEGLKFMVYLQKENIIDESGMPKERFSAEFPKEGPSILRIQQVVRGDSAAYFCASSPNGISDTEAFFGQGTRLTVV.

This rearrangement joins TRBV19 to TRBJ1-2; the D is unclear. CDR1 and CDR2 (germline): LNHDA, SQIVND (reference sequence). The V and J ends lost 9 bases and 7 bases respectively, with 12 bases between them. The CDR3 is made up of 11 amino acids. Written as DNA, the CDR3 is TGTGCCAGCCAGGATTTTTTTGGCTACACCTTC. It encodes CASQDFFGYTF.

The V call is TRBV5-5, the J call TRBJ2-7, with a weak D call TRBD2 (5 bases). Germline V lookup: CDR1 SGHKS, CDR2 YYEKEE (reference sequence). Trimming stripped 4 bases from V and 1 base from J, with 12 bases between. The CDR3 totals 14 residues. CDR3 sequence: CASSRDYFSYEQYF. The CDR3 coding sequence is TGTGCCAGCAGCCGCGACTATTTTTCCTACGAGCAGTACTTC.

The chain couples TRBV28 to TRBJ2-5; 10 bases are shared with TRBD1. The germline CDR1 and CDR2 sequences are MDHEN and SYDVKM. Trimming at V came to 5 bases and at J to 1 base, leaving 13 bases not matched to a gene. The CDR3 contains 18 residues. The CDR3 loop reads CASSPLDGTGDFQETQYF. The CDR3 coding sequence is TGTGCCAGCAGTCCCCTAGACGGGACAGGGGACTTCCAAGAGACCCAGTACTTC.

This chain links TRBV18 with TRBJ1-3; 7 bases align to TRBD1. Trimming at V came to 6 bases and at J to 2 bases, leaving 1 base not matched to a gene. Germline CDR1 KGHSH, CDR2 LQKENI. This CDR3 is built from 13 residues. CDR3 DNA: TGTGCCAGCTCCAGGGGGGCTGGAAACACCATATATTTT. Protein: CASSRGAGNTIYF.

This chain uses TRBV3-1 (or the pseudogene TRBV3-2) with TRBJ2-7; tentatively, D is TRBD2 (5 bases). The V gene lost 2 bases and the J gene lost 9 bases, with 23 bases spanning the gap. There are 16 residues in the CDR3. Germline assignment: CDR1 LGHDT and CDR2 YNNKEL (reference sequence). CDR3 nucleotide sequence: TGTGCCAGCAGCCAAATAGACCGCGGTGGAGGTCGGACGCAGTACTTC. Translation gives CASSQIDRGGGRTQYF.

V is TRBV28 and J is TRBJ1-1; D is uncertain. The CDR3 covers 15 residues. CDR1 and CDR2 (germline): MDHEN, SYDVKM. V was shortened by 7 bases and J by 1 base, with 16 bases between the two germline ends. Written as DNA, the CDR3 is TGTGCCAGCAACCAAGCACTGGGCCCGAACACTGAAGCTTTCTTT. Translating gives CASNQALGPNTEAFF.

Here the CDR3 reads CASSPYRDYEQYF. Written as DNA, the CDR3 is TGTGCCAGCAGCCCGTACAGAGACTACGAGCAGTACTTC. This chain connects TRBV12-3 or TRBV12-4 to TRBJ2-7; D gene uncertain. This CDR3 region has 13 residues. The V end was cut by 6 bases, the J end by 3 bases, with 12 bases between.

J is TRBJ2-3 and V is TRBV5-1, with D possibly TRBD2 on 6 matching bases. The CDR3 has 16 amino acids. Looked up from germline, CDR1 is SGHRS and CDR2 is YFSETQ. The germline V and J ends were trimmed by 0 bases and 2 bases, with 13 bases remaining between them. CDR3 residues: CASSLGRAGPTDTQYF. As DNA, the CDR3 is TGCGCCAGCAGCTTGGGGAGGGCGGGCCCCACAGATACGCAGTATTTT.

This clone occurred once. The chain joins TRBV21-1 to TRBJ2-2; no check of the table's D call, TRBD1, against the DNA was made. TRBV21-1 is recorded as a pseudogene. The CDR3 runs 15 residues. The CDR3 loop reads CASSKNWATHRELFF. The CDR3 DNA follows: TGTGCCAGCAGCAAAAATTGGGCTACTCATAGGGAGCTGTTTTTT.

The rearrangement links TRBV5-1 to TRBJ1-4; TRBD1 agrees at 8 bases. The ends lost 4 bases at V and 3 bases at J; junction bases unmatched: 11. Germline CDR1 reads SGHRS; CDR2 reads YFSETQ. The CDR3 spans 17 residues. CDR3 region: CASSNYGQGLANEKLFF. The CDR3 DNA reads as TGCGCCAGCAGCAACTACGGACAGGGTTTGGCTAATGAAAAACTGTTTTTT.

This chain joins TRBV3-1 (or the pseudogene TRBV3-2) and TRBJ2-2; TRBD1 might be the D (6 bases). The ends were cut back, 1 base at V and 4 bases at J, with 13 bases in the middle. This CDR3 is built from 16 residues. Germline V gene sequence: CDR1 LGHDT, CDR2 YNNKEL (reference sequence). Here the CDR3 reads CASSQARGTFTGELFF. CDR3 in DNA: TGTGCCAGCAGCCAAGCTCGAGGGACATTCACCGGGGAGCTGTTTTTT.

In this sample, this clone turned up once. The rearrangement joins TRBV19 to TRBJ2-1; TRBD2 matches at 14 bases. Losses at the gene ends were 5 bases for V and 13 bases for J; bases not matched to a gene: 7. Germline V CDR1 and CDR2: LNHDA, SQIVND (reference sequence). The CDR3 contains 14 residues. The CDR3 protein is CASSSMTSGRAQFF. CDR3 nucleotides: TGTGCCAGTAGTTCCATGACTAGCGGGAGGGCCCAGTTCTTC.

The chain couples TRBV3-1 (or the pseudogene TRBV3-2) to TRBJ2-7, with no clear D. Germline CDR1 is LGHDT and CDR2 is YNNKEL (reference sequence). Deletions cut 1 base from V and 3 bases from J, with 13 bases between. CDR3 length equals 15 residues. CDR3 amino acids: CASSQAPHSSYEQYF. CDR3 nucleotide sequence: TGTGCCAGCAGCCAAGCCCCACACAGCAGCTACGAGCAGTACTTC.

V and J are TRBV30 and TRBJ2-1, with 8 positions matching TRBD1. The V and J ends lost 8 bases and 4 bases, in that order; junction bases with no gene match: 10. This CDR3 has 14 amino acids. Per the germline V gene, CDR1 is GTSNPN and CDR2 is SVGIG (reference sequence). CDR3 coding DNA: TGTGCCAGTACGACAGGGGAGTGGTACAATGAGCAGTTCTTC. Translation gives CASTTGEWYNEQFF.

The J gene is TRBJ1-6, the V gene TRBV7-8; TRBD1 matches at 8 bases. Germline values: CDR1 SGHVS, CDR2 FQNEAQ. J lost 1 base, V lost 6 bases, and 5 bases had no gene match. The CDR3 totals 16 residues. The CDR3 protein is CASRPDRGSYNSPLHF. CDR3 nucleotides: TGTGCCAGCAGACCAGACAGGGGTTCCTATAATTCACCCCTCCACTTT.

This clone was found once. The chain's CDR3 is CASSKGPGTRSHNEQFF. In DNA, the CDR3 is TGTGCCAGCAGCAAAGGCCCCGGGACTAGAAGCCACAATGAGCAGTTCTTC. The J gene is TRBJ2-1, the V gene TRBV21-1; the D call of TRBD2 is as the table states it, not checked on the DNA. TRBV21-1 constitutes a pseudogene. This CDR3 spans 17 amino acids.

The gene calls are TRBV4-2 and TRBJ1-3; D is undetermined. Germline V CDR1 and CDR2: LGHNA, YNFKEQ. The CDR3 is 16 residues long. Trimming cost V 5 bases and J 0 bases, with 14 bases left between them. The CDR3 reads CASSRLTESSGNTIYF. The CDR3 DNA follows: TGTGCCAGCAGCAGATTGACTGAGAGCTCTGGAAACACCATATATTTT.

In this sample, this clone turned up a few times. The CDR3 here is CASSPPRRGTSSPYNEQFF. DNA for the CDR3: TGTGCCAGCTCACCACCGAGGCGAGGGACTAGCTCCCCGTACAATGAGCAGTTCTTC. The chain uses TRBV18 and TRBJ2-1; 9 nucleotides line up with TRBD2. With V trimmed by 0 bases and J by 4 bases, 13 bases remained unmatched. The germline CDR1 and CDR2 sequences are KGHSH and LQKENI. This CDR3 contains 19 residues.

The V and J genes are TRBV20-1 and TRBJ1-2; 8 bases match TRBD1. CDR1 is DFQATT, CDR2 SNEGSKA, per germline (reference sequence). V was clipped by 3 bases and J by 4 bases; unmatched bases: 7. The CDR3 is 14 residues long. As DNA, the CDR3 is TGCAGTGCTAGTACGACAGGGGTCAGCTATGGCTACACCTTC. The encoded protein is CSASTTGVSYGYTF.

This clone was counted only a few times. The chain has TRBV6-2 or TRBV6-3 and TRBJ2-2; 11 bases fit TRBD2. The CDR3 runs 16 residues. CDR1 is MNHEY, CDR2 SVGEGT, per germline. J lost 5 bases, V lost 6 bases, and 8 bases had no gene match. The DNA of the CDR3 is TGTGCCAGCAGCCCTGTGATAGCGGGAGGGACCGGGGAGCTGTTTTTT. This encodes CASSPVIAGGTGELFF.

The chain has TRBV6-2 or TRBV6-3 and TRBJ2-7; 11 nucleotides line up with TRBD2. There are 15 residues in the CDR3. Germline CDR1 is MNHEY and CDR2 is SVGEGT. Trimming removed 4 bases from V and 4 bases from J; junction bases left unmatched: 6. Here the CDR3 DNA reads TGTGCCAGCAGTTCAACTAGCGGGAGTCCTTACGAGCAGTACTTC. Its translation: CASSSTSGSPYEQYF.